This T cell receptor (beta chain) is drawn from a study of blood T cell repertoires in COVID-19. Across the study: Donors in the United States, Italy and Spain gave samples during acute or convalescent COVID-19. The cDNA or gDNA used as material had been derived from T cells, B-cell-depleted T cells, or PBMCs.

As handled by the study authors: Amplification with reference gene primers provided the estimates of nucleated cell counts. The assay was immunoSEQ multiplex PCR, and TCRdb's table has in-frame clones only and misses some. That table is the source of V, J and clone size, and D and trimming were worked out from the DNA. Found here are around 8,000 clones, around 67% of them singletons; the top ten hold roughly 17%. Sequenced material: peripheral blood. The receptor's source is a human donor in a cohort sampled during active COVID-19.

The CDR3 sequence is CASSLGQTINQPQHF. CDR3 in DNA: TGTGCCAGCAGTCTCGGACAGACCATTAATCAGCCCCAGCATTTT. The chain recombines TRBV6-4 with TRBJ1-5; tentatively, D is TRBD1 (6 bases). The CDR3 covers 15 residues. Germline lookup yields CDR1 MRHNA and CDR2 SNTAGT. The V and J ends lost 5 bases and 4 bases respectively, with 15 bases between them.